Following are 21 T cell receptor beta chains from one sample sequenced in a study of OX40 agonist ivuxolimab in advanced cancers. Sequencing used immunoSEQ multiplex PCR; TCRdb keeps in-frame clones, though not all of them. Of 60,000 or so clones in the sample, roughly 84% were seen once. The sequencing used CD4+ or CD8+ T cells sorted from blood, collected in a trial of the OX40 agonist ivuxolimab. Source of these receptors: an adult with an advanced solid tumor such as melanoma, head and neck, liver or kidney cancer.

V and J are TRBV20-1 and TRBJ2-5, with unresolved D. This CDR3 has 10 residues. Germline V gives CDR1 DFQATT, CDR2 SNEGSKA (reference sequence). V lost 3 bases to trimming and J lost 6 bases, with 5 bases between them. CDR3 amino acids: CSASFKTQYF. In nucleotides, the CDR3 is TGCAGTGCTAGTTTTAAGACCCAGTACTTC.

V usage is TRBV15 and J usage is TRBJ1-4; maybe TRBD1 (5 bases). Germline lookup yields CDR1 LNHNV and CDR2 YYDKDF (reference sequence). There are 14 residues in the CDR3. Trimming took off 1 base at V and 2 bases at J, with 5 bases between the two ends. In nucleotides, the CDR3 is TGTGCCACCAGCAGAGGGGGCACTAATGAAAAACTGTTTTTT. Encoded protein: CATSRGGTNEKLFF.

The chain has TRBV28 and TRBJ1-5; D unclear. Germline V gene data show CDR1 as MDHEN and CDR2 as SYDVKM. Trimming shortened V by 5 bases and J by 7 bases, and 21 bases separated the two germline ends. This CDR3 has 16 residues. The chain's CDR3 is CASSPQTGWLVQPQHF. CDR3 bases: TGTGCCAGCAGTCCACAGACCGGGTGGTTGGTGCAGCCCCAGCATTTT.

The chain carries TRBV30 and TRBJ2-2; 10 bases fit TRBD1. CDR1 is GTSNPN and CDR2 is SVGIG in the germline V gene (reference sequence). CDR3 length: 15 residues. Unmatched junction bases numbered 6, after V lost 2 bases and J lost 6 bases. The CDR3 reads CAWSSGQGKSGELFF. Written as DNA, the CDR3 is TGTGCCTGGAGTTCGGGACAGGGGAAGTCCGGGGAGCTGTTTTTT.

V gene TRBV5-1 combines with J gene TRBJ2-3; 10 nucleotides match TRBD2. With 2 bases clipped from V and 6 bases from J, the junction kept 3 bases outside the gene matches. The CDR3 totals 14 residues. Germline CDR1 reads SGHRS; CDR2 reads YFSETQ. Here the CDR3 reads CASSFSGRPDTQYF. The CDR3 DNA reads as TGCGCCAGCAGCTTTAGCGGGAGGCCTGATACGCAGTATTTT.

This clone has more than one count but fewer than ten. V and J are TRBV19 and TRBJ2-7; D not certain. This CDR3 is built from 14 residues. V lost 3 bases, J lost 0 bases, and 9 bases lay in between. Per germline, CDR1 LNHDA and CDR2 SQIVND (reference sequence). The CDR3 DNA sequence: TGTGCCAGTAGTATCAGGTACGACTCCTACGAGCAGTACTTC. Protein: CASSIRYDSYEQYF.

The chain employs TRBV30 and TRBJ2-7; D possibly corresponds to TRBD2 (6 bases). CDR1 is GTSNPN and CDR2 is SVGIG in the germline V gene (reference sequence). V shed 3 bases and J shed 4 bases, with 16 bases lying between them. This CDR3 has 14 residues. The CDR3 region is CAWSSGGVRYEQYF. The CDR3 DNA is TGTGCCTGGAGCTCAGGAGGGGTCAGGTACGAGCAGTACTTC.

The V call is TRBV28, the J call TRBJ2-5, with TRBD2 matching over 14 bases. Germline V gives CDR1 MDHEN, CDR2 SYDVKM. The CDR3 runs to 19 residues. Germline trimming cut 4 bases from V and 3 bases from J; bases unmatched to any gene: 13. CDR3 sequence reads: CASSSLGTSGSFREETQYF. For the CDR3, the DNA is TGTGCCAGCAGTTCCCTCGGGACTAGCGGGAGTTTTAGGGAAGAGACCCAGTACTTC.

V and J are TRBV4-1 and TRBJ2-7; TRBD1 aligns across 10 bases. The germline V gene encodes CDR1 MGHRA and CDR2 YSYEKL. Trimming at V came to 5 bases and at J to 2 bases, leaving 6 bases not matched to a gene. The CDR3 consists of 15 residues. The CDR3 DNA is TGCGCCAGCAGCGCCCCGGACAGGGGGACCTACGAGCAGTACTTC. Its protein is CASSAPDRGTYEQYF.

This clone was seen a single time. The chain links TRBV7-8 to TRBJ2-1, with TRBD1 as a possible D gene (5 bases). CDR1 is SGHVS and CDR2 is FQNEAQ in the germline V gene. The V and J ends lost 6 bases and 1 base respectively, with 10 bases between them. The CDR3 runs 14 residues. CDR3 nucleotides: TGTGCCAGCAGAATCGACAGTTCCTACAATGAGCAGTTCTTC. As protein: CASRIDSSYNEQFF.

The V call is TRBV5-1, the J call TRBJ2-3; TRBD2 aligns across 10 bases. With V trimmed by 1 base and J by 2 bases, 1 base remained unmatched. This CDR3 has 15 amino acids. Germline V gives CDR1 SGHRS, CDR2 YFSETQ. CDR3 residues: CASSLTSGNTDTQYF. CDR3 DNA: TGCGCCAGCAGCTTGACTAGCGGGAACACAGATACGCAGTATTTT.

Notes on this clone: No DNA is shown, since the ends of the CDR3 on it are uncertain; the CDR3 is the one TCRdb lists. J is TRBJ1-2 and V is TRBV5-4; the table calls TRBD1, which could not be checked here. The CDR3 is 15 amino acids long, termini counted. In germline, CDR1 is SGHNT, CDR2 YYREEE (reference sequence). CDR3 in amino acids: CANSFGPGAAYGYTF.

The table lists this clone with a few counts. V is TRBV4-1 and J is TRBJ2-1, with 7 bases identical to TRBD2. The CDR3 consists of 15 residues. Germline V CDR1 and CDR2: MGHRA, YSYEKL. The V segment lost 0 bases and the J segment 3 bases; nucleotides outside the gene matches: 2. CDR3 protein: CASSQDQRGYNEQFF. CDR3 DNA: TGCGCCAGCAGCCAAGATCAGCGGGGCTACAATGAGCAGTTCTTC.

The genes are TRBV20-1 and TRBJ2-1; tentative D call: TRBD1 (6 bases). Looked up from germline, CDR1 is DFQATT and CDR2 is SNEGSKA (reference sequence). This CDR3 region has 11 residues. CDR3 sequence reads: CRAKGDNEQFF. The CDR3 nucleotides are TGCAGAGCCAAGGGGGACAATGAGCAGTTCTTC.

The chain links TRBV9 to TRBJ2-3; no clear D. V lost 0 bases and J lost 4, with 9 bases in between. This CDR3 has 14 amino acids. Germline loops: CDR1 SGDLS, CDR2 YYNGEE. In nucleotides, the CDR3 is TGTGCCAGCAGCGTAGCCCCGAGCCCAGATACGCAGTATTTT. This gives the protein CASSVAPSPDTQYF.

The V call is TRBV28, the J call TRBJ1-5; no definite D call. Between the trimmed V and J ends, which lost 7 bases and 0 bases, there was a span of 19 bases. The CDR3 consists of 17 residues. The germline V gene has CDR1 MDHEN and CDR2 SYDVKM. CDR3 coding DNA: TGTGCCAGCACTAACCCCTTGACCTCTTATAGCAATCAGCCCCAGCATTTT. Its protein is CASTNPLTSYSNQPQHF.

This clone has just one count. The chain carries TRBV19 and TRBJ1-5, with TRBD1 identical over 8 bases. The CDR3 sequence is 17 residues long. The ends lost 6 bases at V and 5 bases at J; junction bases unmatched: 15. Germline-derived CDR1 and CDR2 are LNHDA and SQIVND (reference sequence). The CDR3 nucleotides read TGTGCCAGTAGATCACTGACCCAGGGGGCGAGGGATCAGCCCCAGCATTTT. It specifies CASRSLTQGARDQPQHF. Full variable domain (outside the CDR3, taken from reference TRBV19 and TRBJ1-5): DGGITQSPKYLFRKEGQNVTLSCEQNLNHDAMYWYRQDPGQGLRLIYYSQIVNDFQKGDIAEGYSVSREKKESFPLTVTSAQKNPTAFYLCASRSLTQGARDQPQHFGDGTRLSIL.

J is TRBJ2-7 and V is TRBV7-9; no clear D. The CDR3 is 13 amino acids. Germline lookup yields CDR1 SEHNR and CDR2 FQNEAQ (reference sequence). V was trimmed by 2 bases and J by 0 bases, leaving 5 bases between them. CDR3 residues: CASSLPTSYEQYF. The CDR3 DNA sequence: TGTGCCAGCAGCTTACCAACCTCCTACGAGCAGTACTTC.

The chain links TRBV2 to TRBJ1-2, with 7 nucleotides matching TRBD1. The CDR3 has 16 residues. The ends lost 2 bases at V and 4 bases at J; junction bases unmatched: 10. CDR1 and CDR2 from the germline V gene are SNHLY and FYNNEI. The CDR3 is CASSERRDSQIYGYTF. DNA of the CDR3: TGTGCCAGCAGTGAACGACGGGACAGCCAGATCTATGGCTACACCTTC.

The chain has TRBV27 and TRBJ2-6; D remains ambiguous. The germline V and J ends were trimmed by 6 bases and 4 bases, with 10 bases remaining between them. CDR3 length: 14 amino acids. Germline V lookup: CDR1 MNHEY, CDR2 SMNVEV (reference sequence). The CDR3 region has the DNA TGTGCCAGCAGGCCCAGTAGCGGGGCCAACGTCCTGACTTTC. Residues: CASRPSSGANVLTF.

This chain uses TRBV7-2 with TRBJ1-1; D not resolved. This CDR3 has 13 residues. Germline CDR1 reads SGHTA; CDR2 reads FQGNSA. V was shortened by 4 bases and J by 1 base, with 7 bases between the two germline ends. In nucleotides, the CDR3 is TGTGCCAGCAGCTCGGACGGGAACACTGAAGCTTTCTTT. Protein sequence: CASSSDGNTEAFF.